The 22 T cell receptor beta chains given below trace back to one sample, sequenced in a study of response to subunit inactivated influenza vaccine. TCRdb processed the RT-PCR reads anew with MiXCR; each CDR3 protein has one entry. The profile shows 500,000 to 600,000 distinct CDR3 sequences, about 15% of them singletons. Sequencing used PBMCs from blood, obtained 11 to 12 days after vaccination. The receptor source for this set is a man aged 45-65 years who received an inactivated influenza vaccine.

This clonotype was counted a single time. The chain combines TRBV7-8 with TRBJ2-1; TRBD2 matches 9 bases. V shed 1 base, J shed 9 bases, and the junction held 13 bases outside the gene matches. Germline V gene sequence: CDR1 SGHVS, CDR2 FQNEAQ. CDR3 size: 17 residues. The chain's CDR3 is CASSLVTGASGMPEQFF. The CDR3 coding sequence is TGTGCCAGCAGCTTAGTCACGGGGGCTAGCGGGATGCCTGAGCAGTTCTTC.

This clonotype came up many times. The J gene is TRBJ1-5, the V gene TRBV20-1; the match to TRBD1 covers 8 bases. V was clipped by 4 bases and J by 4 bases; unmatched bases: 6. Germline-derived CDR1 and CDR2 are DFQATT and SNEGSKA (reference sequence). The CDR3 totals 14 residues. The CDR3 is CSATQGGLNQPQHF. Here the CDR3 DNA reads TGCAGTGCTACACAGGGGGGCCTAAATCAGCCCCAGCATTTT.

This chain uses TRBV5-6 with TRBJ2-7, with D maybe TRBD1 (5 bases). The CDR3 spans 12 residues. Germline loops: CDR1 SGHDT, CDR2 YYEEEE. With 1 base removed from V and 6 bases from J, the gap between germline ends came to 8 bases. CDR3 nucleotides: TGTGCCAGCAGCTTGATAGGGGTCGAGCAGTACTTC. This sequence encodes CASSLIGVEQYF.

A few counts support this clonotype. The V call is TRBV10-3, the J call TRBJ1-1; TRBD1 agrees at 11 bases. The ends lost 6 bases at V and 3 bases at J; junction bases unmatched: 3. The germline V gene has CDR1 ENHRY and CDR2 SYGVKD. CDR3 length: 14 residues. The CDR3 sequence: CAIRTGQGDTEAFF. CDR3 DNA: TGTGCCATCAGGACGGGACAGGGGGACACTGAAGCTTTCTTT.

Only a few counts were recorded for this clonotype. This sequence joins TRBV5-1 and TRBJ1-2, with no clear D. This CDR3 is 15 amino acids long. Germline loops: CDR1 SGHRS, CDR2 YFSETQ. Trimming cost V 0 bases and J 6 bases, with 15 bases left between them. The chain's CDR3 is CASSLEFGGPHGYTF. CDR3 coding DNA: TGCGCCAGCAGCTTGGAGTTCGGCGGCCCCCATGGCTACACCTTC.

This clonotype was seen just once. V gene TRBV4-1 combines with J gene TRBJ1-1; D is unresolved. The CDR3 sequence is 11 residues long. Trimming pared 4 bases from V and 8 bases from J, leaving 8 bases between. Germline CDR1 MGHRA, CDR2 YSYEKL. CDR3 bases: TGCGCCAGCAGCCGAGGGAACGAAGCTTTCTTT. Translated, it gives CASSRGNEAFF.

This chain links TRBV6-2 or TRBV6-3 with TRBJ2-7; no reliable D call. The CDR3 length is 12 residues. Trimming pared 2 bases from V and 6 bases from J, leaving 8 bases between. Germline V gene sequence: CDR1 MNHEY, CDR2 SVGEGT. CDR3 sequence (DNA): TGTGCCAGCAGTTACACCGGTGGCGAGCAGTACTTC. It translates to CASSYTGGEQYF.

The J gene is TRBJ2-7, the V gene TRBV4-3; 7 nucleotides line up with TRBD1. Trimming at V came to 5 bases and at J to 6 bases, leaving 10 bases not matched to a gene. Germline CDR1 and CDR2: LGHNA and YSLEER. The CDR3 runs to 14 residues. The CDR3 DNA follows: TGCGCCAGCAGCATCCACAGGGGTGCTGGCGAGCAGTACTTC. It specifies CASSIHRGAGEQYF.

This clonotype was detected ten times or more. The chain employs TRBV11-2 and TRBJ2-5, with 8 bases identical to TRBD1. V shed 3 bases, J shed 5 bases, and the junction held 8 bases outside the gene matches. The CDR3 spans 15 residues. The germline gives CDR1 SGHAT, CDR2 FQNNGV. CDR3 residues: CASSFQTGDGETQYF. The CDR3 bases are TGTGCCAGCAGCTTCCAGACAGGGGATGGCGAGACCCAGTACTTC.

The genes are TRBV20-1 and TRBJ2-1, with 7 bases matching TRBD2. Germline CDR1 and CDR2: DFQATT and SNEGSKA (reference sequence). This CDR3 contains 14 residues. V lost 6 bases and J lost 4; bases outside the gene matches: 9. CDR3 sequence reads: CSAGKAGRYNEQFF. CDR3 sequence (DNA): TGCAGTGCCGGAAAAGCGGGGCGTTACAATGAGCAGTTCTTC.

This clonotype was observed a handful of times. The chain recombines TRBV28 with TRBJ2-1; TRBD1 agrees at 8 bases. The CDR3 spans 15 residues. Germline CDR1 and CDR2: MDHEN and SYDVKM. V gave up 5 bases and J gave up 3 bases; unmatched junction bases: 6. DNA for the CDR3: TGTGCCAGCAGTCCAGGACAGGGTCACTACAATGAGCAGTTCTTC. As protein: CASSPGQGHYNEQFF.

This clonotype appeared a few times. The chain couples TRBV7-6 to TRBJ2-5, with D perhaps matching TRBD2 (5 bases). The germline gives CDR1 SGHVS, CDR2 FNYEAQ. This CDR3 contains 16 residues. V shed 5 bases and J shed 1 base, with 17 bases lying between them. CDR3 nucleotides: TGTGCCAGCAGCCGTGTAGAGGGAGTGACCCAAGAGACCCAGTACTTC. Protein: CASSRVEGVTQETQYF. Supplemented by reference TRBV7-6 and TRBJ2-5, the full variable domain reads GAGVSQSPRYKVTKRGQDVALRCDPISGHVSLYWYRQALGQGPEFLTYFNYEAQQDKSGLPNDRFSAERPEGSISTLTIQRTEQRDSAMYRCASSRVEGVTQETQYFGPGTRLLVL.

The V and J genes are TRBV12-3 or TRBV12-4 and TRBJ2-7; D possibly uses TRBD1 or TRBD2 (5 bases each). The CDR3 consists of 15 residues. Trimming stripped 3 bases from V and 0 bases from J, with 12 bases between. In DNA form, the CDR3 reads TGTGCCAGCAGTTTCGGCAGGGAGAACTCCTACGAGCAGTACTTC. The encoded protein is CASSFGRENSYEQYF.

This clonotype was seen only a few times. The chain links TRBV6-5 to TRBJ1-1, with D hard to call. Germline V lookup: CDR1 MNHEY, CDR2 SVGAGI. The CDR3 contains 13 residues. The ends were cut back, 0 bases at V and 5 bases at J, with 7 bases in the middle. The CDR3 region has the DNA TGTGCCAGCAGTTACTCTGCCGGGACTGAAGCTTTCTTT. Translation: CASSYSAGTEAFF.

This clonotype turned up a few times. V is TRBV12-3 or TRBV12-4 and J is TRBJ1-3; TRBD1 agrees at 7 bases. J was trimmed by 2 bases and V by 6 bases; bases with no gene match: 10. The CDR3 consists of 16 residues. This CDR3 is CASRSYRDRAGNTIYF. In DNA form, the CDR3 reads TGTGCCAGCAGATCTTACAGGGACAGAGCTGGAAACACCATATATTTT.

This clonotype was counted between two and nine times. The gene calls are TRBV11-1 and TRBJ2-5, with 10 bases fitting TRBD1. The ends lost 4 bases at V and 1 base at J; junction bases unmatched: 9. Germline-derived CDR1 and CDR2 are SGHAT and FQDESV (reference sequence). This CDR3 region has 17 residues. In DNA form, the CDR3 reads TGTGCCAGCAGCTCCGGGACAGGGGCCCTGGCCCAAGAGACCCAGTACTTC. Protein product: CASSSGTGALAQETQYF.

The chain has TRBV7-2 and TRBJ2-3; the D gene could be TRBD1 or TRBD2 (5 bases each). The CDR3 is 15 residues long. From germline, CDR1 is SGHTA and CDR2 FQGNSA. Trimming shortened V by 5 bases and J by 5 bases, and 17 bases separated the two germline ends. This CDR3 is CASSGEGRVIDTQYF. CDR3 in DNA: TGTGCCAGCAGCGGTGAGGGACGGGTTATAGATACGCAGTATTTT. Full variable domain (rest looked up from reference TRBV7-2 and TRBJ2-3): GAGVSQSPSNKVTEKGKDVELRCDPISGHTALYWYRQSLGQGLEFLIYFQGNSAPDKSGLPSDRFSAERTGGSVSTLTIQRTQQEDSAVYLCASSGEGRVIDTQYFGPGTRLTVL.

This clonotype has just a few counts. This chain connects TRBV7-9 to TRBJ2-3, with 8 nucleotides matching TRBD1. The ends lost 6 bases at V and 3 bases at J; junction bases unmatched: 14. The CDR3 loop spans 17 amino acids. Germline V lookup: CDR1 SEHNR, CDR2 FQNEAQ (reference sequence). The CDR3 sequence is CASRTLGQGAPTDTQYF. The CDR3 DNA follows: TGTGCCAGCAGAACGTTGGGGCAGGGGGCGCCTACAGATACGCAGTATTTT.

The chain is built from TRBV2 and TRBJ1-1; possibly TRBD1 for D (6 bases). CDR3 length: 14 amino acids. V was clipped by 6 bases and J by 3 bases, with 14 bases between them. In germline, CDR1 is SNHLY, CDR2 FYNNEI. The DNA of the CDR3 is TGTGCCAGCAGACAGGGAGGGTTGGACACTGAAGCTTTCTTT. Its protein product is CASRQGGLDTEAFF.

CDR3 region: CSAREFTDTQYF. CDR3 in DNA: TGCAGTGCTAGAGAGTTCACAGATACGCAGTATTTT. The chain joins TRBV20-1 to TRBJ2-3; D uncertain. The CDR3 is 12 amino acids. Germline loops: CDR1 DFQATT, CDR2 SNEGSKA (reference sequence). Trimming took off 0 bases at V and 2 bases at J, with 3 bases between the two ends.

This sequence joins TRBV5-6 and TRBJ1-2, with TRBD1 matching over 9 bases. The germline CDR1 and CDR2 sequences are SGHDT and YYEEEE. CDR3 length: 15 amino acids. J was trimmed by 7 bases and V by 3 bases; bases with no gene match: 10. CDR3 DNA: TGTGCCAGCAGCTGGGACAGGGATATTTCAGGTGGCTACACCTTC. This sequence encodes CASSWDRDISGGYTF.

J is TRBJ2-5 and V is TRBV20-1; the D gene is possibly TRBD1 (7 bases). V was trimmed by 0 bases and J by 4 bases, leaving 15 bases between them. This CDR3 region has 15 residues. The germline gives CDR1 DFQATT, CDR2 SNEGSKA (reference sequence). The CDR3 DNA sequence: TGCAGTGCTAGAGATCATCAGGGGGGCGGAGAGACCCAGTACTTC. Its protein is CSARDHQGGGETQYF.